The 20 T cell receptor beta chains given below trace back to one sample, sequenced in a study of blood T cells in healthy people across ages (dated by TCRdb to the mid-2010s). The library was obtained by 5' RACE. Data came from an Illumina HiSeq 2500. A second PCR of roughly 7 to 11 cycles was run with a J-beta primer mix and a sample-barcoded 5' primer. TCRdb redid the processing of the public reads, applying fastp at Q25 and MiXCR, and retained in-frame beta chains. Identical CDR3 proteins give one entry, which carries the most common genes and DNA. A total of about 1.4 million distinct CDR3 sequences appear in this sample, approximately 59% of them only once. Jointly, the top ten make up roughly 6.3% of the sample. The specimen was blood. The receptor source for this set is a man between 18 and 29 years old in good health.

The chain carries TRBV6-1 and TRBJ1-2; TRBD1 matches at 9 bases. The germline V gene has CDR1 MNHNS and CDR2 SASEGT. The length of the CDR3 is 15 residues. V lost 3 bases and J lost 6; bases outside the gene matches: 8. The CDR3 region is CASSESRDRVDGYTF. CDR3 sequence (DNA): TGTGCCAGCAGTGAGTCAAGGGACAGGGTAGATGGCTACACCTTC.

By share of the sample, this clonotype is medium-sized. The CDR3 sequence is CSARSLREQETQYF. DNA of the CDR3: TGCAGTGCTAGATCCCTAAGAGAGCAAGAGACCCAGTACTTC. The J gene is TRBJ2-5, the V gene TRBV20-1; D is ambiguous. Between the trimmed V and J ends, which lost 2 bases and 2 bases, there was a span of 12 bases. Germline-derived CDR1 and CDR2 are DFQATT and SNEGSKA (reference sequence). The CDR3 loop spans 14 amino acids.

This clonotype was observed a few times. The gene calls are TRBV3-1 and TRBJ1-4; 7 nucleotides line up with TRBD1. This CDR3 has 15 amino acids. Germline V gene sequence: CDR1 LGHDT, CDR2 YNNKEL (reference sequence). V was clipped by 1 base and J by 8 bases; unmatched bases: 7. CDR3 protein: CASSQGGGLGEKLFF. DNA of the CDR3: TGTGCCAGCAGCCAAGGAGGGGGCTTAGGAGAAAAACTGTTTTTT.

This clonotype turned up a few times. This chain joins TRBV11-2 and TRBJ2-7; 7 bases are a match to TRBD1. The germline gives CDR1 SGHAT, CDR2 FQNNGV. The CDR3 has 16 residues. The ends lost 1 base at V and 3 bases at J; junction bases unmatched: 9. The chain's CDR3 is CASSLVLTGKVYEQYF. The CDR3 region has the DNA TGTGCCAGCAGCTTAGTCCTGACAGGGAAAGTCTACGAGCAGTACTTC.

The J gene is TRBJ1-1, the V gene TRBV20-1; 8 nucleotides match TRBD1. J was trimmed by 1 base and V by 0 bases; bases with no gene match: 7. CDR1 DFQATT and CDR2 SNEGSKA come from the germline V gene (reference sequence). This CDR3 has 16 residues. The CDR3 coding sequence is TGCAGTGCTAGAGAAGAGGACAGGGCGTCGAACACTGAAGCTTTCTTT. Amino acid sequence: CSAREEDRASNTEAFF.

This clonotype was picked up a small number of times. V and J are TRBV4-1 and TRBJ2-5, with 8 nucleotides matching TRBD1. V lost 3 bases, J lost 4 bases, and 4 bases stayed unmatched. The CDR3 is 14 residues long. Germline V gene sequence: CDR1 MGHRA, CDR2 YSYEKL. The CDR3 DNA reads as TGCGCCAGCAGCCATCTGACAGGGGTAGAGACCCAGTACTTC. It specifies CASSHLTGVETQYF.

The CDR3 here is CASRATDGTVLNYEQYF. CDR3 sequence (DNA): TGTGCCAGCAGGGCGACGGACGGGACAGTCCTTAACTACGAGCAGTACTTC. The chain employs TRBV28 and TRBJ2-7; 7 nucleotides agree with TRBD1. The V and J ends lost 6 bases and 3 bases, in that order; junction bases with no gene match: 17. CDR1 MDHEN and CDR2 SYDVKM come from the germline V gene. This CDR3 has 17 amino acids.

This clonotype showed up just once. The V and J genes are TRBV29-1 and TRBJ2-7; D is perhaps TRBD1 (5 bases). V was cut by 8 bases and J by 2 bases, with 13 bases left in between. The CDR3 is made up of 12 amino acids. In germline, CDR1 is SQVTM, CDR2 ANQGSEA. This CDR3 is CSTISGTYEQYF. The CDR3 bases are TGCAGCACAATTTCAGGGACCTACGAGCAGTACTTC.

The V and J genes are TRBV6-5 and TRBJ2-4; D possibly corresponds to TRBD2 (5 bases). Germline loops: CDR1 MNHEY, CDR2 SVGAGI. CDR3 size: 18 residues. V lost 4 bases and J 0 bases, leaving 19 bases between the germline ends. The CDR3 region has the DNA TGTGCCAGCAGTTTTCGCGCATTCTCCGGGAAAGCCAAAAACATTCAGTACTTC. Protein: CASSFRAFSGKAKNIQYF.

This chain links TRBV28 with TRBJ1-2; no reliable D call. Trimming took 5 bases from V and 5 from J, leaving 24 bases between them. The germline V gene encodes CDR1 MDHEN and CDR2 SYDVKM. CDR3 length: 17 amino acids. The CDR3 sequence is CASSQRFGRVGPYGYTF. In DNA form, the CDR3 reads TGTGCCAGCAGTCAACGTTTTGGACGGGTAGGCCCTTATGGCTACACCTTC.

The chain combines TRBV4-1 with TRBJ1-2; D not resolved. The CDR3 extends over 14 amino acids. V lost 0 bases, J lost 7 bases, and 12 bases lay in between. In germline, CDR1 is MGHRA, CDR2 YSYEKL. The CDR3 reads CASSQEWLYGGYTF. CDR3 nucleotide sequence: TGCGCCAGCAGCCAAGAATGGCTTTATGGTGGCTACACCTTC.

This rearrangement joins TRBV5-1 to TRBJ2-4; no clear D. The J call could be wrong; TRBJ2-7 is a better fit for the DNA end. Germline values: CDR1 SGHRS, CDR2 YFSETQ. The CDR3 length is 13 residues. The CDR3 sequence: CASSCSYTYEQYF. The CDR3 region has the DNA TGCGCCAGCAGCTGTAGTTACACCTACGAGCAGTACTTC.

This clonotype has only one observation. V is TRBV28 and J is TRBJ2-3; TRBD2 is a possible D gene (5 bases). The germline V and J ends were trimmed by 6 bases and 5 bases, with 9 bases remaining between them. The CDR3 is 12 amino acids. Germline V gene sequence: CDR1 MDHEN, CDR2 SYDVKM. DNA for the CDR3: TGTGCCAGCAGAAGGACTGTAGATACGCAGTATTTT. It encodes CASRRTVDTQYF.

This rearrangement joins TRBV2 to TRBJ2-1, with D perhaps given as TRBD1 or TRBD2 (5 bases each). Germline V lookup: CDR1 SNHLY, CDR2 FYNNEI. There are 15 residues in the CDR3. V lost 7 bases, J lost 1 base, and 14 bases lay in between. CDR3 in amino acids: CASKDGGRSYNEQFF. The CDR3, as DNA: TGTGCCAGCAAAGATGGGGGAAGGTCCTACAATGAGCAGTTCTTC. The full variable domain, with the rest looked up from reference TRBV2 and TRBJ2-1, is EPEVTQTPSHQVTQMGQEVILRCVPISNHLYFYWYRQILGQKVEFLVSFYNNEISEKSEIFDDQFSVERPDGSNFTLKIRSTKLEDSAMYFCASKDGGRSYNEQFFGPGTRLTVL.

V gene TRBV24-1 combines with J gene TRBJ1-2, with D possibly TRBD1 on 5 matching bases. The CDR3 consists of 14 residues. Germline lookup yields CDR1 KGHDR and CDR2 SFDVKD. V lost 2 bases and J 6 bases, leaving 12 bases between the germline ends. CDR3 sequence (DNA): TGTGCCACCAGTGATTCCTCAGGGCTACATGGCTACACCTTC. Its translation is CATSDSSGLHGYTF.

The chain uses TRBV25-1 and TRBJ2-1, with 7 bases aligning to TRBD1. Germline loops: CDR1 MGHDK, CDR2 SYGVNS. V lost 4 bases to trimming and J lost 7 bases; unmatched junction nucleotides: 7. The CDR3 has 14 amino acids. The CDR3 DNA reads TGTGCCAGCAGTGGTCTTAGGGGGCGGAATGAGCAGTTCTTC. Translated: CASSGLRGRNEQFF.

The V call is TRBV20-1, the J call TRBJ2-5, with D tentatively TRBD1 (6 bases). The CDR3 covers 14 residues. Between the trimmed V and J ends, which lost 5 bases and 1 base, there was a span of 14 bases. Germline CDR1 and CDR2: DFQATT and SNEGSKA (reference sequence). The CDR3 spells CSADPGHLQETQYF. The CDR3 nucleotides read TGCAGTGCTGACCCGGGACACCTCCAAGAGACCCAGTACTTC.

V is TRBV6-6 and J is TRBJ1-4; the D gene is possibly TRBD1 (6 bases). The V gene lost 2 bases and the J gene lost 8 bases, with 15 bases spanning the gap. This CDR3 contains 15 residues. CDR1 and CDR2 (germline): MNHNY, SVGAGI (reference sequence). CDR3 DNA sequence: TGTGCCAGCAGTTACGGTGGGGGGGCAGTCGAAAAACTGTTTTTT. Translated: CASSYGGGAVEKLFF.

The chain has TRBV29-1 and TRBJ1-1; perhaps TRBD1 as D (5 bases). CDR1 and CDR2 from the germline V gene are SQVTM and ANQGSEA. V shed 5 bases and J shed 5 bases, with 12 bases lying between them. The CDR3 covers 12 residues. The CDR3 DNA reads TGCAGCGTTTACATGAGGGGAACTGAAGCTTTCTTT. Amino acid sequence: CSVYMRGTEAFF.

V is TRBV7-2 and J is TRBJ1-2; D gene unclear. V lost 10 bases to trimming and J lost 7 bases, with 19 bases between them. Germline assignment: CDR1 SGHTA and CDR2 FQGNSA. The CDR3 consists of 13 residues. CDR3 nucleotide sequence: TGTGCCACCACCATCTATCCCGAGGGTGGCTACACCTTC. It specifies CATTIYPEGGYTF.